These 22 T cell receptor beta chains came from one sample sequenced in a study of CD8 T cells in Susac syndrome. RNA was extracted with the RNeasy kit, and a quantity of roughly 0.45 to 1 ug was reverse transcribed using random hexamers. One entry per CDR3 protein, called by TCRdb with MiXCR from the immunoSEQ multiplex PCR reads. The top ten hold roughly 0.15% of the sample, which has more than 200,000 distinct CDR3 sequences, 80% to 95% seen once. Sequenced input: CD8+ T cells from PBMCs. Source of these receptors: a human donor with multiple sclerosis.

The gene calls are TRBV6-6 and TRBJ2-7; D perhaps matches TRBD1 (7 bases). Between the trimmed V and J ends, which lost 6 bases and 1 base, there was a span of 16 bases. CDR1 and CDR2 from the germline V gene are MNHNY and SVGAGI (reference sequence). The CDR3 runs 15 residues. DNA for the CDR3: TGTGCCAGCAGCGAAGGGAGGACAGGATCCTACGAGCAGTACTTC. Translating it yields CASSEGRTGSYEQYF.

The genes are TRBV6-2 or TRBV6-3 and TRBJ2-2, with D hard to call. The CDR3 is made up of 11 amino acids. Trimming took off 8 bases at V and 5 bases at J, with 6 bases between the two ends. Germline V gene sequence: CDR1 MNHEY, CDR2 SVGEGT. The CDR3, as DNA: TGTGCCAGCGGCATGACCGGGGAGCTGTTTTTT. It codes for CASGMTGELFF.

The V gene is TRBV20-1, the J gene TRBJ2-1; 8 nucleotides agree with TRBD2. The CDR3 loop spans 16 amino acids. The J segment lost 7 bases and the V segment lost 6 bases, leaving 17 bases of the junction unmatched. Germline assignment: CDR1 DFQATT and CDR2 SNEGSKA (reference sequence). The CDR3 spells CSAAGGTSPLGNEQFF. The CDR3 DNA is TGCAGTGCAGCCGGCGGGACTAGTCCCCTAGGGAATGAGCAGTTCTTC.

The chain uses TRBV7-9 and TRBJ2-2, with D possibly matching TRBD2 (5 bases). CDR3 length: 16 amino acids. Per germline, CDR1 SEHNR and CDR2 FQNEAQ (reference sequence). The V end was cut by 2 bases, the J end by 5 bases, with 15 bases between. CDR3 sequence reads: CASSLPRALITGELFF. As DNA, the CDR3 is TGTGCCAGCAGCTTACCGAGGGCCCTGATAACCGGGGAGCTGTTTTTT. Supplemented by reference TRBV7-9 and TRBJ2-2, the full variable domain reads DTGVSQNPRHKITKRGQNVTFRCDPISEHNRLYWYRQTLGQGPEFLTYFQNEAQLEKSRLLSDRFSAERPKGSFSTLEIQRTEQGDSAMYLCASSLPRALITGELFFGEGSRLTVL.

The chain is built from TRBV6-1 and TRBJ1-4, with a weak D call TRBD1 (5 bases). Germline lookup yields CDR1 MNHNS and CDR2 SASEGT. This CDR3 comprises 15 residues. V was pared by 0 bases and J by 5 bases, with 10 bases between. The DNA for the CDR3 is TGTGCCAGCAGTGAAGCTCCAGGGATAAATGAAAAACTGTTTTTT. This gives the protein CASSEAPGINEKLFF.

This sequence joins TRBV19 and TRBJ2-4, with D maybe TRBD2 (5 bases). V lost 1 base, J lost 8 bases, and 12 bases lay in between. Germline-derived CDR1 and CDR2 are LNHDA and SQIVND (reference sequence). This CDR3 spans 14 amino acids. The CDR3 region is CASSIGLSADIQYF. The CDR3 DNA follows: TGTGCCAGTAGTATAGGACTATCTGCGGACATTCAGTACTTC.

The rearrangement links TRBV4-1 to TRBJ1-1; D is ambiguous. V lost 1 base to trimming and J lost 1 base, with 4 bases between them. Germline V lookup: CDR1 MGHRA, CDR2 YSYEKL. The CDR3 runs 13 residues. The CDR3 DNA sequence: TGCGCCAGCAGCCAAGTCCAGAACACTGAAGCTTTCTTT. Encoded protein: CASSQVQNTEAFF.

J is TRBJ2-1 and V is TRBV30; no reliable D call. Germline CDR1 GTSNPN, CDR2 SVGIG (reference sequence). The CDR3 is 16 amino acids. V was cut by 4 bases and J by 7 bases, with 23 bases left in between. In DNA form, the CDR3 reads TGTGCCTGGAACTTATTAGTCACGAGTATAACGAATGAGCAGTTCTTC. It yields the protein CAWNLLVTSITNEQFF.

This clonotype has a single count. The V and J genes are TRBV9 and TRBJ2-5; no reliable D call. CDR1 SGDLS and CDR2 YYNGEE come from the germline V gene. The CDR3 is made up of 14 amino acids. V gave up 0 bases and J gave up 1 base, with 7 bases separating them. The CDR3 DNA reads as TGTGCCAGCAGCGTAGGGTGGTTCCAAGAGACCCAGTACTTC. Amino acids: CASSVGWFQETQYF.

The chain uses TRBV30 and TRBJ1-3, with TRBD1 as a possible D gene (5 bases). V lost 4 bases to trimming and J lost 0 bases, with 16 bases between them. The CDR3 runs to 16 residues. The V gene's germline CDR1 is GTSNPN and CDR2 SVGIG (reference sequence). The CDR3 sequence: CAWTPLWGSSGNTIYF. Written as DNA, the CDR3 is TGTGCCTGGACCCCTCTGTGGGGGAGCTCTGGAAACACCATATATTTT.

The chain links TRBV12-3 or TRBV12-4 to TRBJ2-1; D is unclear. CDR3 length: 12 residues. V was trimmed by 3 bases and J by 7 bases, leaving 7 bases between them. CDR3 sequence (DNA): TGTGCCAGCAGTTTGGTAATGAATGAGCAGTTCTTC. Encoded protein: CASSLVMNEQFF.

The rearrangement links TRBV29-1 to TRBJ1-1; 11 bases align to TRBD1. The germline V gene encodes CDR1 SQVTM and CDR2 ANQGSEA. The CDR3 is made up of 13 amino acids. Trimming took 5 bases from V and 3 from J; bases not matched to a gene: 2. The CDR3 bases are TGCAGCGTTCGGACAGGGGGCCACACTGAAGCTTTCTTT. This gives the protein CSVRTGGHTEAFF.

The rearrangement links TRBV13 to TRBJ1-3; no definite D call. The CDR3 is 13 residues long. Germline assignment: CDR1 PRHDT and CDR2 FYEKMQ (reference sequence). Between the trimmed V and J ends, which lost 2 bases and 7 bases, there was a span of 9 bases. CDR3 sequence: CASSLTAGNTIYF. The CDR3, as DNA: TGTGCCAGCAGCTTAACAGCCGGTAACACCATATATTTT. Full variable domain (remainder filled in from reference TRBV13 and TRBJ1-3): AAGVIQSPRHLIKEKRETATLKCYPIPRHDTVYWYQQGPGQDPQFLISFYEKMQSDKGSIPDRFSAQQFSDYHSELNMSSLELGDSALYFCASSLTAGNTIYFGEGSWLTVV.

The genes are TRBV29-1 and TRBJ2-3; D is ambiguous. The CDR3 is made up of 16 amino acids. Germline lookup yields CDR1 SQVTM and CDR2 ANQGSEA. The germline V and J ends were trimmed by 7 bases and 0 bases, with 20 bases remaining between them. Here the CDR3 DNA reads TGCAGCGCCGTGCCCGAGGTCCCGTCTAGCACAGATACGCAGTATTTT. It is translated as CSAVPEVPSSTDTQYF.

The V gene is TRBV6-5, the J gene TRBJ2-1; D is possibly TRBD2 (5 bases). This CDR3 spans 14 amino acids. V dropped 5 bases and J dropped 2 bases, with 10 bases sitting between them. CDR1 is MNHEY, CDR2 SVGAGI, per germline. The CDR3 loop reads CASSTSGPYNEQFF. In DNA form, the CDR3 reads TGTGCCAGCAGTACCAGCGGACCCTACAATGAGCAGTTCTTC.

Only a few counts were recorded for this clonotype. The rearrangement uses TRBV7-9 and TRBJ2-7; a possible D gene is TRBD2 (6 bases). Deletions cut 8 bases from V and 5 bases from J, with 13 bases between. Germline V gene data show CDR1 as SEHNR and CDR2 as FQNEAQ (reference sequence). This CDR3 contains 12 residues. The CDR3 is CASGGATHEQYF. In nucleotides, the CDR3 is TGTGCCAGCGGAGGGGCGACCCACGAGCAGTACTTC.

This sequence joins TRBV14 and TRBJ1-1; TRBD1 agrees at 9 bases. CDR3 length: 15 amino acids. CDR1 is SGHDN, CDR2 FVKESK, per germline. V was clipped by 3 bases and J by 4 bases; unmatched bases: 6. The CDR3 coding sequence is TGTGCCAGCAGCCAGGCACAGGGGGCTGGCACTGAAGCTTTCTTT. Translated: CASSQAQGAGTEAFF.

The count of this clonotype is one. The J gene is TRBJ2-2, the V gene TRBV9; maybe TRBD1 (5 bases). The CDR3 length is 14 residues. V was pared by 5 bases and J by 2 bases, with 10 bases between. CDR1 is SGDLS and CDR2 is YYNGEE in the germline V gene. The DNA for the CDR3 is TGTGCCAGCAGGACAGAGTTAAACACCGGGGAGCTGTTTTTT. Protein product: CASRTELNTGELFF.

The chain employs TRBV4-1 and TRBJ2-1; 10 positions agree with TRBD2. Germline V gives CDR1 MGHRA, CDR2 YSYEKL. This CDR3 has 18 amino acids. V shed 0 bases, J shed 0 bases, and the junction held 5 bases outside the gene matches. The CDR3 DNA reads TGCGCCAGCAGCCAAGATGGTCTAGCGGGGGACTCCTACAATGAGCAGTTCTTC. It encodes CASSQDGLAGDSYNEQFF.

This clonotype was seen a few times. This chain connects TRBV5-1 to TRBJ1-1; D unresolved. Germline V gene lookup returns CDR1 SGHRS and CDR2 YFSETQ. Trimming stripped 1 base from V and 2 bases from J, with 6 bases between. The CDR3 sequence is 13 residues long. The CDR3 sequence: CASSLITNTEAFF. In DNA, the CDR3 is TGCGCCAGCAGCTTGATTACTAACACTGAAGCTTTCTTT.

The chain carries TRBV6-5 and TRBJ2-2; 7 nucleotides agree with TRBD1. The CDR3 loop spans 15 amino acids. The V segment lost 6 bases and the J segment 6 bases; nucleotides outside the gene matches: 10. Germline V gene lookup returns CDR1 MNHEY and CDR2 SVGAGI. The chain's CDR3 is CASSPTGTRSGELFF. The CDR3 region has the DNA TGTGCCAGCAGCCCGACAGGGACGAGGTCCGGGGAGCTGTTTTTT.

The V call is TRBV20-1, the J call TRBJ2-1; D possibly corresponds to TRBD2 (6 bases). V was clipped by 5 bases and J by 3 bases, with 26 bases between them. This CDR3 is 18 amino acids long. Germline V lookup: CDR1 DFQATT, CDR2 SNEGSKA (reference sequence). Written as DNA, the CDR3 is TGCAGTGCTTCTGGCCGGGGAGGCCCGAACCTGAACTACAATGAGCAGTTCTTC. Amino acids: CSASGRGGPNLNYNEQFF.